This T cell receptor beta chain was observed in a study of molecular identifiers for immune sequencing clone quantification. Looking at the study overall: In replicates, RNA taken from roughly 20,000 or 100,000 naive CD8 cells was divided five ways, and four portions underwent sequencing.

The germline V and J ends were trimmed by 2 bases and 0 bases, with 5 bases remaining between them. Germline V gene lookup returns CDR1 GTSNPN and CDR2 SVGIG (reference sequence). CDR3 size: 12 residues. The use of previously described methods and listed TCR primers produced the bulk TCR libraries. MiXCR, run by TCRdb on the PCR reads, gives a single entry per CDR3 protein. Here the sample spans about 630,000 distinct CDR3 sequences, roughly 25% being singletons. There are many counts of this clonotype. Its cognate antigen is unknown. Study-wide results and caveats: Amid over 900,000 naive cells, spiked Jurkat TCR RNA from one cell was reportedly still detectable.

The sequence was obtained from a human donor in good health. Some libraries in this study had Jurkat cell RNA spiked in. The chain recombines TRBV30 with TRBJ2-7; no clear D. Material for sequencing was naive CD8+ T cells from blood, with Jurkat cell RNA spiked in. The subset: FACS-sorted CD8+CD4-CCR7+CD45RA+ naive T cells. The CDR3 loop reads CAWSPSSYEQYF. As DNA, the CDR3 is TGTGCCTGGAGTCCGAGCTCCTACGAGCAGTACTTC.